The next 30 T cell receptor beta chains were all read from a single sample in a study of blood T cells in healthy people across ages. The second PCR ran roughly 6 to 11 cycles with a sample-barcoded 5' primer and J-beta primers. TCRdb itself ran the 5' RACE reads through MiXCR, one entry per CDR3 protein. The sample contains fewer than 2,000,000 distinct CDR3 sequences, about 35% of which appear only once. Sequencing was done on a sample of blood. The receptors originated from a woman aged 25 to 39 in good health.

This clonotype was found a few times. The V call is TRBV29-1, the J call TRBJ1-4; no clear D. Germline loops: CDR1 SQVTM, CDR2 ANQGSEA. This CDR3 comprises 14 residues. Trimming cost V 7 bases and J 8 bases, with 20 bases left between them. CDR3 sequence reads: CSATPDGSREKLFF. The DNA of the CDR3 is TGCAGCGCGACCCCGGACGGATCTAGGGAAAAACTGTTTTTT.

This clonotype has more than one count but fewer than ten. The J gene is TRBJ2-5, the V gene TRBV12-3 or TRBV12-4; 8 nucleotides agree with TRBD1. CDR3 length: 15 residues. Losses at the gene ends were 7 bases for V and 4 bases for J; bases not matched to a gene: 11. CDR3 sequence reads: CASTRTGIMRETQYF. In DNA, the CDR3 is TGTGCCAGCACCCGGACAGGGATCATGCGAGAGACCCAGTACTTC.

The sample holds a few counts of this clonotype. The chain is built from TRBV12-3 or TRBV12-4 and TRBJ2-7, with D possibly being TRBD2 (5 bases). The CDR3 runs 14 residues. Between the trimmed V and J ends, which lost 3 bases and 0 bases, there was a span of 9 bases. CDR3 nucleotides: TGTGCCAGCAGTTTTAGGAGGAGCTCCTACGAGCAGTACTTC. It codes for CASSFRRSSYEQYF.

About this clonotype: It may be a read error: a sequence one base away is much more abundant. The rearrangement uses TRBV6-2 or TRBV6-3 and TRBJ2-1; 8 nucleotides match TRBD2. CDR1 MNHEY and CDR2 SVGEGT come from the germline V gene. This CDR3 spans 15 amino acids. V lost 2 bases to trimming and J lost 6 bases; unmatched junction nucleotides: 6. The CDR3 loop is CASSYAGGGCNEQFF. DNA of the CDR3: TGTGCCAGCAGTTACGCGGGGGGAGGCTGCAATGAGCAGTTCTTC.

V is TRBV21-1 and J is TRBJ2-7; the table's D call TRBD1 went unverified against the DNA. TRBV21-1 is deemed a pseudogene. The CDR3 is 16 amino acids. CDR3 in amino acids: CASSIGSGQASYEQYF. CDR3 sequence (DNA): TGTGCCAGCAGCATAGGGTCCGGACAGGCGTCCTACGAGCAGTACTTC.

This clonotype appeared a single time. This chain links TRBV7-9 with TRBJ2-4; D gene ambiguous. This CDR3 has 16 residues. Germline-derived CDR1 and CDR2 are SEHNR and FQNEAQ (reference sequence). V gave up 5 bases and J gave up 0 bases, with 14 bases separating them. The CDR3 loop reads CASSPEQTLAKNIQYF. The CDR3 DNA is TGTGCCAGCAGCCCTGAACAGACTTTAGCCAAAAACATTCAGTACTTC.

This clonotype has at least ten counts. V usage is TRBV12-3 or TRBV12-4 and J usage is TRBJ2-4; D is possibly TRBD2 (5 bases). CDR3 length equals 13 residues. V was shortened by 2 bases and J by 7 bases, with 9 bases between the two germline ends. CDR3: CASSLSGGNIQYF. CDR3 sequence (DNA): TGTGCCAGCAGTTTAAGTGGCGGGAACATTCAGTACTTC.

This clonotype was recorded once. The rearrangement joins TRBV15 to TRBJ1-6; D not certain. Looked up from germline, CDR1 is LNHNV and CDR2 is YYDKDF (reference sequence). With 0 bases removed from V and 6 bases from J, the gap between germline ends came to 9 bases. The CDR3 runs to 15 residues. The DNA of the CDR3 is TGTGCCACCAGCAGAGAGGCCCTACTTAATTCACCCCTCCACTTT. It is translated as CATSREALLNSPLHF.

The rearrangement uses TRBV15 and TRBJ2-4, with D uncertain. Between the trimmed V and J ends, which lost 7 bases and 3 bases, there was a span of 16 bases. The germline CDR1 and CDR2 sequences are LNHNV and YYDKDF (reference sequence). The CDR3 has 15 amino acids. Written as DNA, the CDR3 is TGTGCCACCAATAAGGGCCCGTCAGGCAAAAACATTCAGTACTTC. Residues: CATNKGPSGKNIQYF. Based on the CDR3 plus reference TRBV15 and TRBJ2-4, the full variable domain is DAMVIQNPRYQVTQFGKPVTLSCSQTLNHNVMYWYQQKSSQAPKLLFHYYDKDFNNEADTPDNFQSRRPNTSFCFLDIRSPGLGDTAMYLCATNKGPSGKNIQYFGAGTRLSVL.

This clonotype was recorded a few times. The genes are TRBV11-2 and TRBJ2-1; 9 bases match TRBD2. Germline CDR1 and CDR2: SGHAT and FQNNGV. The CDR3 extends over 16 amino acids. After removal of 7 bases from V and 7 bases from J, the junction contained 14 bases not matched to a gene. The DNA of the CDR3 is TGTGCCAGCATGCTATCGGTATTAGCGGGGGCTAATGAGCAGTTCTTC. As protein: CASMLSVLAGANEQFF.

CDR3 sequence (DNA): TGTGCCAGCAGTTATATACAGGGGGCTCAAGGCTACACCTTC. This sequence encodes CASSYIQGAQGYTF. The V and J genes are TRBV2 and TRBJ1-2; 9 positions agree with TRBD1. The CDR3 is made up of 14 amino acids. Germline values: CDR1 SNHLY, CDR2 FYNNEI. V shed 5 bases, J shed 8 bases, and the junction held 9 bases outside the gene matches. Complete variable domain (other parts from reference TRBV2 and TRBJ1-2): EPEVTQTPSHQVTQMGQEVILRCVPISNHLYFYWYRQILGQKVEFLVSFYNNEISEKSEIFDDQFSVERPDGSNFTLKIRSTKLEDSAMYFCASSYIQGAQGYTFGSGTRLTVV.

This clonotype has a handful of counts. V and J are TRBV20-1 and TRBJ2-1; 9 bases agree with TRBD2. The V gene end was trimmed by 5 bases and the J gene end by 9 bases; junction bases not matched to a gene: 11. There are 14 residues in the CDR3. Germline V lookup: CDR1 DFQATT, CDR2 SNEGSKA (reference sequence). CDR3 sequence reads: CSAHSGAGGGEQFF. As DNA, the CDR3 is TGCAGTGCTCATAGTGGAGCGGGAGGAGGTGAGCAGTTCTTC.

The chain couples TRBV29-1 to TRBJ1-1, with D tentatively TRBD1 (5 bases). Deletions cut 3 bases from V and 10 bases from J, with 21 bases between. Germline CDR1 is SQVTM and CDR2 is ANQGSEA. The CDR3 has 14 amino acids. CDR3 DNA: TGCAGCGTTGACCTCACAACCCGTCTCGGGGGAGCTTTCTTT. Amino acid sequence: CSVDLTTRLGGAFF.

Comments on this clonotype: A much bigger clone sits one base away, suggesting this may be a read error. The V and J genes are TRBV2 and TRBJ2-3; the match to TRBD2 covers 9 bases. The V gene's germline CDR1 is SNHLY and CDR2 FYNNEI. This CDR3 contains 15 residues. The CDR3 here is CASSLSGGHTGTQYF. The CDR3 region has the DNA TGTGCCAGCAGTCTTAGCGGGGGCCACACAGGTACGCAGTATTTT.

There are a few counts of this clonotype. The chain is built from TRBV12-3 or TRBV12-4 and TRBJ1-6; 8 bases fit TRBD1. V trimming: 1 base; J trimming: 13 bases; junction bases outside the gene matches: 3. The CDR3 length is 13 residues. The CDR3 nucleotides are TGTGCCAGCAGTTTAGACCGGACAGGGCCCCTCCACTTT. Amino acids: CASSLDRTGPLHF.

This clonotype was seen a few times. V and J are TRBV28 and TRBJ1-2, with 8 nucleotides matching TRBD1. V lost 5 bases and J lost 4; bases outside the gene matches: 6. CDR3 length equals 14 residues. Germline loops: CDR1 MDHEN, CDR2 SYDVKM. DNA of the CDR3: TGTGCCAGCAGTAGACAGGGGTCGCGCTATGGCTACACCTTC. It specifies CASSRQGSRYGYTF.

This clonotype was seen more than once but under ten times. The rearrangement uses TRBV7-2 and TRBJ1-2; maybe TRBD1 (5 bases). Trimming stripped 0 bases from V and 3 bases from J, with 14 bases between. This CDR3 spans 16 amino acids. In germline, CDR1 is SGHTA, CDR2 FQGNSA. The CDR3 nucleotides read TGTGCCAGCAGCTTAGCGTGGGGGGGATCAGACTATGGCTACACCTTC. Protein: CASSLAWGGSDYGYTF.

The gene calls are TRBV11-2 and TRBJ2-3; D unclear. With 2 bases removed from V and 2 bases from J, the gap between germline ends came to 11 bases. Germline CDR1 reads SGHAT; CDR2 reads FQNNGV. The CDR3 is made up of 15 amino acids. The CDR3 coding sequence is TGTGCCAGCAGCTTATCGGTAAAAGACACAGATACGCAGTATTTT. This translates into CASSLSVKDTDTQYF.

DNA of the CDR3: TGCGCCAGCCGGACCTCTGGTTCCGTAGACAATGAGCAGTTCTTC. Its protein is CASRTSGSVDNEQFF. The chain recombines TRBV5-1 with TRBJ2-1; unclear D gene. Germline assignment: CDR1 SGHRS and CDR2 YFSETQ. The CDR3 extends over 15 amino acids. Trimming took off 7 bases at V and 5 bases at J, with 19 bases between the two ends.

The V call is TRBV20-1, the J call TRBJ2-3; D possibly matches TRBD1 or TRBD2 (5 bases each). Between the trimmed V and J ends, which lost 1 base and 4 bases, there was a span of 12 bases. The CDR3 runs to 14 residues. The V gene's germline CDR1 is DFQATT and CDR2 SNEGSKA (reference sequence). In DNA, the CDR3 is TGCAGTGCTAGAGCGGGCAGGGACCCAGATACGCAGTATTTT. Protein sequence: CSARAGRDPDTQYF.

This chain uses TRBV5-5 with TRBJ1-2, with 9 positions matching TRBD1. The CDR3 is 14 residues long. The germline V gene has CDR1 SGHKS and CDR2 YYEKEE (reference sequence). The V and J ends lost 4 bases and 7 bases, in that order; junction bases with no gene match: 8. The CDR3, as DNA: TGTGCCAGCAGCCTCCCTACAGGGGGCTTTGGCTACACCTTC. Residues: CASSLPTGGFGYTF.

J is TRBJ1-4 and V is TRBV15; D is uncertain. Trimming left V 8 bases short and J 6 bases short, with 16 bases between. There are 14 residues in the CDR3. Germline loops: CDR1 LNHNV, CDR2 YYDKDF (reference sequence). For the CDR3, the DNA is TGTGCCACCGGAGGTGGGCAAGGCTATGAAAAACTGTTTTTT. This translates into CATGGGQGYEKLFF.

In the case of this clonotype: Possible read error: a much larger clone is one base away. The CDR3 reads CAGRRDRGSHEQYF. CDR3 nucleotides: TGCGCCGGCCGCCGGGACAGGGGATCCCACGAGCAGTACTTC. This chain connects TRBV5-1 to TRBJ2-1; 10 nucleotides agree with TRBD1. The end of the DNA fits TRBJ2-7 better, so the J call may be wrong. CDR1 SGHRS and CDR2 YFSETQ come from the germline V gene. The CDR3 covers 14 residues.

This clonotype was observed at least ten times. The DNA of the CDR3 is TGCAGCGTTGACAACCGGAGGATTAGCACAGATACGCAGTATTTT. Translating gives CSVDNRRISTDTQYF. V and J are TRBV29-1 and TRBJ2-3, with D possibly being TRBD2 (5 bases). The CDR3 is 15 residues long. The germline V gene has CDR1 SQVTM and CDR2 ANQGSEA. Deletions cut 3 bases from V and 0 bases from J, with 13 bases between.

The chain carries TRBV6-5 and TRBJ1-5; D not resolved. Germline CDR1 and CDR2: MNHEY and SVGAGI. This CDR3 has 13 residues. Between the trimmed V and J ends, which lost 6 bases and 4 bases, there was a span of 10 bases. The CDR3 is CASRLGWNQPQHF. The CDR3 nucleotides read TGTGCCAGCAGATTAGGATGGAATCAGCCCCAGCATTTT.

The rearrangement uses TRBV5-5 and TRBJ2-1; no clear D. The CDR3 consists of 16 residues. Looked up from germline, CDR1 is SGHKS and CDR2 is YYEKEE (reference sequence). Trimming left V 4 bases short and J 6 bases short, with 20 bases between. CDR3 sequence reads: CASSRRVRVLINEQFF. The CDR3, as DNA: TGTGCCAGCAGCCGCCGCGTTAGGGTTTTGATCAATGAGCAGTTCTTC.

The chain links TRBV5-1 to TRBJ2-5, with D perhaps matching TRBD1 (5 bases). The CDR3 sequence is 14 residues long. Trimming shortened V by 0 bases and J by 3 bases, and 9 bases separated the two germline ends. CDR1 SGHRS and CDR2 YFSETQ come from the germline V gene. CDR3 residues: CASSLEVREETQYF. The CDR3 nucleotides are TGCGCCAGCAGCTTGGAAGTCAGGGAAGAGACCCAGTACTTC.

As concerns this clonotype: A much larger clone is a single base away; this may be a read error. The gene calls are TRBV29-1 and TRBJ2-7, with D possibly matching TRBD1 (6 bases). CDR3 length: 16 amino acids. Germline V gives CDR1 SQVTM, CDR2 ANQGSEA. Deletions cut 3 bases from V and 3 bases from J, with 21 bases between. CDR3 sequence: CSVEAPLGQNSYEQYF. In DNA form, the CDR3 reads TGCAGCGTTGAGGCCCCCCTCGGACAGAATAGCTACGAGCAGTACTTC.

For this clonotype: It may be a read error: a sequence one base away is much more abundant. J is TRBJ2-3 and V is TRBV6-1; D is perhaps TRBD2 (7 bases). This CDR3 contains 14 residues. Looked up from germline, CDR1 is MNHNS and CDR2 is SASEGT. CDR3 DNA: TGTGCCTGCAGTGACTGGGGGAGGGGGGATACGCAGTATTTT. Its protein is CACSDWGRGDTQYF.

V and J are TRBV4-2 and TRBJ1-1, with D maybe TRBD1 (6 bases). This CDR3 is built from 15 residues. Germline V gene sequence: CDR1 LGHNA, CDR2 YNFKEQ. Trimming took 4 bases from V and 3 from J, leaving 15 bases between them. The CDR3 DNA reads as TGTGCCAGCAGCCGTGAGGACAGAGGTGACACTGAAGCTTTCTTT. Its protein product is CASSREDRGDTEAFF.